The 30 T cell receptor beta chains presented below share a single source sample, sequenced in a study of T cells in Graves' hyperthyroidism and ophthalmopathy. The investigators amplified TCR beta CDR3 regions from RNA transcripts. The HTBI primer set drove a first-round RT-PCR of the TCR CDR3. MiXCR, run by TCRdb on the multiplex PCR reads, gives a single entry per CDR3 protein. The table records 500,000 to 600,000 distinct CDR3 sequences, over 15% of them present only once. Sequencing was done on a sample of blood. The receptor set was obtained from a woman aged 18 to 35 with Graves' hyperthyroidism.

This clonotype was observed at least ten times. The CDR3 DNA reads as TGTGCCAGCGGTGGGGGCGGGAGCTGGTACGAGCAGTACTTC. Translated, it gives CASGGGGSWYEQYF. The genes are TRBV2 and TRBJ2-7; D may be TRBD2 (7 bases). Per germline, CDR1 SNHLY and CDR2 FYNNEI. This CDR3 region has 14 residues. V lost 8 bases and J 4 bases, leaving 18 bases between the germline ends.

This clonotype was detected ten times or more. The J gene is TRBJ2-7, the V gene TRBV28; 10 bases fit TRBD1. J lost 2 bases, V lost 3 bases, and 4 bases had no gene match. The CDR3 runs to 15 residues. The germline V gene has CDR1 MDHEN and CDR2 SYDVKM. This CDR3 is CASSLAGQGAYEQYF. The CDR3 coding sequence is TGTGCCAGCAGTTTGGCTGGACAGGGGGCCTACGAGCAGTACTTC.

About this clonotype: One end of the junction fails to match germline, which may point to a read error. The chain uses TRBV6-1 and TRBJ2-1, with D perhaps matching TRBD1 (7 bases). This CDR3 comprises 16 residues. Germline V gives CDR1 MNHNS, CDR2 SASEGT. The CDR3 bases are TGTGCCAGCAGTGGAGGTCAGGGGGGCTCCTACAGTGAGCAGTTCTTC. Translation gives CASSGGQGGSYSEQFF.

This clonotype was seen more than once but under ten times. As DNA, the CDR3 is TGCAGCGTTGGGGGGGTTAGCGGGAGGGTCAGCTCCTACAATGAGCAGTTCTTC. Encoded protein: CSVGGVSGRVSSYNEQFF. The chain joins TRBV29-1 to TRBJ2-1, with 11 positions matching TRBD2. CDR3 length: 18 residues. Unmatched junction bases numbered 11, after V lost 4 bases and J lost 0 bases. Germline V lookup: CDR1 SQVTM, CDR2 ANQGSEA.

The V call is TRBV10-3, the J call TRBJ1-5; 8 positions agree with TRBD1. The CDR3 sequence is 14 residues long. Trimming took 3 bases from V and 8 from J; bases not matched to a gene: 6. CDR1 and CDR2 (germline): ENHRY, SYGVKD. CDR3 bases: TGTGCCATCAGTGAAAGCAGGGGGCTGGAGCCCCAGCATTTT. It specifies CAISESRGLEPQHF.

This clonotype was seen many times. The rearrangement joins TRBV7-2 to TRBJ2-1; no reliable D call. Trimming removed 5 bases from V and 4 bases from J, with 12 bases in between. Germline values: CDR1 SGHTA, CDR2 FQGNSA. The CDR3 has 14 amino acids. The CDR3 DNA reads TGTGCCAGCAGCCCCCTGTATGGGTACAATGAGCAGTTCTTC. It encodes CASSPLYGYNEQFF. The whole variable domain, remainder taken from reference TRBV7-2 and TRBJ2-1, is GAGVSQSPSNKVTEKGKDVELRCDPISGHTALYWYRQSLGQGLEFLIYFQGNSAPDKSGLPSDRFSAERTGGSVSTLTIQRTQQEDSAVYLCASSPLYGYNEQFFGPGTRLTVL.

With regard to this clonotype: Being one base from a much bigger clone, this may be a read error. CDR3 protein: CASKFSSVIDSYEQHF. In DNA, the CDR3 is TGCGCCAGCAAATTCTCTTCCGTCATAGACTCCTACGAGCAGCACTTC. This rearrangement joins TRBV5-1 to TRBJ2-7, with no clear D. The CDR3 loop spans 16 amino acids. Germline V gene sequence: CDR1 SGHRS, CDR2 YFSETQ.

Comments on this clonotype: This may be a read error, as it is one base from a much larger clone. The chain employs TRBV11-2 and TRBJ1-6; D may be TRBD1 (5 bases). This CDR3 is built from 14 residues. The ends were cut back, 5 bases at V and 5 bases at J, with 10 bases in the middle. Germline V gene sequence: CDR1 SGHAT, CDR2 FQNNGV. The CDR3 spells CASSRGTHNSPLHF. CDR3 coding DNA: TGTGCCAGCAGCCGGGGCACCCATAATTCACCCCTCCACTTT.

The genes are TRBV30 and TRBJ1-5; a possible D gene is TRBD1 (5 bases). CDR1 and CDR2 (germline): GTSNPN, SVGIG (reference sequence). Trimming pared 1 base from V and 0 bases from J, leaving 7 bases between. The CDR3 sequence is 14 residues long. This CDR3 reads CAWSGGSSNQPQHF. In DNA, the CDR3 is TGTGCCTGGAGTGGGGGCAGTAGCAATCAGCCCCAGCATTTT.

Comments on this clonotype: Compared with germline, one end of the junction differs, possibly owing to a read error. The chain joins TRBV6-7 to TRBJ1-4; TRBD1 is a possible D gene (5 bases). TRBV6-7 is annotated as an ORF whose role is uncertain. The CDR3 is 15 amino acids. The chain's CDR3 is CASGYRRQRNEKLFF. The CDR3 nucleotides are TGTGCCAGCGGTTACCGGCGACAGCGGAATGAAAAACTGTTTTTT.

The chain employs TRBV2 and TRBJ2-4; 7 nucleotides align to TRBD1. From germline, CDR1 is SNHLY and CDR2 FYNNEI. V lost 5 bases and J lost 1; bases outside the gene matches: 5. The CDR3 loop spans 15 amino acids. CDR3 region: CASSPKTGAKNIQYF. Written as DNA, the CDR3 is TGTGCCAGCAGTCCCAAGACAGGGGCCAAAAACATTCAGTACTTC.

This clonotype was recorded a few times. The chain combines TRBV2 with TRBJ1-1; 7 bases map to TRBD1. The CDR3 is 14 amino acids. CDR1 is SNHLY and CDR2 is FYNNEI in the germline V gene. The ends lost 11 bases at V and 3 bases at J; junction bases unmatched: 12. DNA of the CDR3: TGTGCCGGACGGGACAGCCGATGGGACACTGAAGCTTTCTTT. It encodes CAGRDSRWDTEAFF.

This clonotype was detected a few times. J is TRBJ1-5 and V is TRBV29-1; D is ambiguous. Trimming removed 4 bases at V and 6 bases at J, with 13 bases between. CDR3 length: 13 residues. CDR1 is SQVTM, CDR2 ANQGSEA, per germline. The CDR3 reads CSVAPGSGQPQHF. CDR3 DNA sequence: TGCAGCGTTGCCCCGGGCTCCGGTCAGCCCCAGCATTTT.

The chain joins TRBV6-2 or TRBV6-3 to TRBJ2-5, with TRBD1 as a possible D gene (6 bases). The germline V gene has CDR1 MNHEY and CDR2 SVGEGT. Trimming took off 8 bases at V and 9 bases at J, with 16 bases between the two ends. The CDR3 runs to 12 residues. The CDR3 is CASGGSRSAQYF. The CDR3 bases are TGTGCCAGCGGGGGCTCCCGTAGTGCCCAGTACTTC.

This clonotype was seen only a few times. The rearrangement joins TRBV4-2 to TRBJ1-1; TRBD1 might be the D (6 bases). The V and J ends lost 2 bases and 3 bases respectively, with 10 bases between them. The CDR3 sequence is 14 residues long. Germline CDR1 is LGHNA and CDR2 is YNFKEQ. CDR3 sequence: CASSQPQGYTEAFF. The CDR3 DNA is TGTGCCAGCAGCCAACCACAGGGATACACTGAAGCTTTCTTT.

This clonotype was counted only a few times. The V gene is TRBV6-1, the J gene TRBJ2-5; D call uncertain. Germline V gene sequence: CDR1 MNHNS, CDR2 SASEGT. Trimming pared 6 bases from V and 2 bases from J, leaving 4 bases between. This CDR3 is built from 11 residues. CDR3 nucleotide sequence: TGTGCCAGCAGGGGGCAAGAGACCCAGTACTTC. This encodes CASRGQETQYF.

The sample holds many counts of this clonotype. The rearrangement links TRBV11-2 to TRBJ2-3; maybe TRBD2 (6 bases). CDR1 is SGHAT and CDR2 is FQNNGV in the germline V gene. Between the trimmed V and J ends, which lost 1 base and 8 bases, there was a span of 13 bases. The CDR3 length is 14 residues. The CDR3 coding sequence is TGTGCCAGCAGCTTAGTTGGGACTGGGGCTACGCAGTATTTT. This gives the protein CASSLVGTGATQYF.

This clonotype was recorded at least ten times. The chain uses TRBV20-1 and TRBJ2-7; D ambiguous. The CDR3 is made up of 11 amino acids. The germline CDR1 and CDR2 sequences are DFQATT and SNEGSKA (reference sequence). Trimming removed 5 bases at V and 6 bases at J, with 11 bases between. The DNA for the CDR3 is TGCAGTGCTGCAAGACTCCCCGAGCAGTACTTC. This gives the protein CSAARLPEQYF.

At least ten counts were recorded for this clonotype. The chain combines TRBV5-5 with TRBJ2-7; 11 nucleotides agree with TRBD1. CDR3 length: 14 residues. Germline V gene sequence: CDR1 SGHKS, CDR2 YYEKEE (reference sequence). V gave up 3 bases and J gave up 4 bases; unmatched junction bases: 3. As DNA, the CDR3 is TGTGCCAGCAGCTGGGGACAGGGGGTTTACGAGCAGTACTTC. It specifies CASSWGQGVYEQYF. Drawing the rest from reference TRBV5-5 and TRBJ2-7, the complete variable domain is DAGVTQSPTHLIKTRGQQVTLRCSPISGHKSVSWYQQVLGQGPQFIFQYYEKEERGRGNFPDRFSARQFPNYSSELNVNALLLGDSALYLCASSWGQGVYEQYFGPGTRLTVT.

This clonotype was seen repeatedly, ten times or more. The genes are TRBV27 and TRBJ2-3; D is undetermined. V was trimmed by 0 bases and J by 0 bases, leaving 13 bases between them. Germline CDR1 MNHEY, CDR2 SMNVEV (reference sequence). The CDR3 loop spans 17 amino acids. The CDR3 bases are TGTGCCAGCAGTTTATCGGCCGGGCGGATAAGCACAGATACGCAGTATTTT. This gives the protein CASSLSAGRISTDTQYF.

As concerns this clonotype: A clone one base away is much larger, so this may be a read error. This rearrangement joins TRBV3-1 to TRBJ1-5; D possibly corresponds to TRBD1 (6 bases). The CDR3 consists of 13 residues. Germline V CDR1 and CDR2: LGHDT, YNNKEL (reference sequence). The CDR3 loop is CASSQDHGGPLHF. The CDR3 coding sequence is TGTGCCAGCAGCCAAGATCACGGGGGGCCCCTGCATTTT.

The V and J genes are TRBV2 and TRBJ2-5; TRBD2 matches 8 bases. V gave up 8 bases and J gave up 0 bases; unmatched junction bases: 11. This CDR3 spans 16 amino acids. From germline, CDR1 is SNHLY and CDR2 FYNNEI. The CDR3, as DNA: TGTGCCAGCGGGGATAGACTAGCGACAAACCAAGAGACCCAGTACTTC. As protein: CASGDRLATNQETQYF.

This clonotype showed up many times. V usage is TRBV27 and J usage is TRBJ2-7, with 10 bases fitting TRBD1. CDR3 size: 15 residues. Per the germline V gene, CDR1 is MNHEY and CDR2 is SMNVEV (reference sequence). The trim removed 5 bases at V and 3 bases at J, leaving 7 bases unmatched. The CDR3: CASSTPTGGFYEQYF. The CDR3 nucleotides are TGTGCCAGCAGTACCCCGACAGGGGGCTTCTACGAGCAGTACTTC.

The chain recombines TRBV5-1 with TRBJ1-3; possible D gene TRBD1, 5 bases. Between the trimmed V and J ends, which lost 2 bases and 1 base, there was a span of 7 bases. Germline V gene data show CDR1 as SGHRS and CDR2 as YFSETQ. The CDR3 has 14 residues. CDR3 in amino acids: CASSFWGSGNTIYF. Written as DNA, the CDR3 is TGCGCCAGCAGCTTTTGGGGGTCTGGAAACACCATATATTTT.

The genes are TRBV27 and TRBJ2-3, with 7 nucleotides matching TRBD2. The CDR3 is 13 residues long. Germline values: CDR1 MNHEY, CDR2 SMNVEV (reference sequence). Trimming removed 5 bases from V and 6 bases from J; junction bases left unmatched: 5. CDR3 nucleotide sequence: TGTGCCAGCAGTCCATTACTAGCGGATACGCAGTATTTT. Its translation is CASSPLLADTQYF.

This clonotype was recorded many times. The chain uses TRBV11-2 and TRBJ2-7, with D unresolved. The V end was cut by 0 bases, the J end by 0 bases, with 9 bases between. The CDR3 is made up of 15 amino acids. CDR1 is SGHAT, CDR2 FQNNGV, per germline. The CDR3 coding sequence is TGTGCCAGCAGCTTAGATTTTAGCCCCTCCTACGAGCAGTACTTC. Translating gives CASSLDFSPSYEQYF.

This clonotype was seen more than once but under ten times. The V call is TRBV4-1, the J call TRBJ2-1; D possibly corresponds to TRBD1 (5 bases). Trimming took off 4 bases at V and 9 bases at J, with 10 bases between the two ends. The germline V gene has CDR1 MGHRA and CDR2 YSYEKL. This CDR3 comprises 12 residues. CDR3: CASSRDSSEQFF. CDR3 DNA sequence: TGCGCCAGCAGCCGAGACAGTTCTGAGCAGTTCTTC.

The chain uses TRBV27 and TRBJ1-2, with D possibly being TRBD1 (5 bases). Trimming left V 6 bases short and J 8 bases short, with 16 bases between. The germline V gene encodes CDR1 MNHEY and CDR2 SMNVEV (reference sequence). The CDR3 has 13 residues. The CDR3: CASRTRGLTGYTF. The CDR3 DNA is TGTGCCAGCAGAACCCGGGGACTAACAGGCTACACCTTC.

The chain has TRBV5-1 and TRBJ2-2, with 10 bases identical to TRBD1. From germline, CDR1 is SGHRS and CDR2 YFSETQ. The CDR3 runs to 17 residues. Trimming removed 0 bases from V and 4 bases from J; junction bases left unmatched: 6. The CDR3 region is CASSLVPGQGPTGELFF. CDR3 DNA: TGCGCCAGCAGCTTGGTACCGGGACAGGGGCCCACCGGGGAGCTGTTTTTT.

The sample holds a few counts of this clonotype. The chain links TRBV9 to TRBJ2-7; D is perhaps TRBD1 (6 bases). The CDR3 loop spans 16 amino acids. Germline loops: CDR1 SGDLS, CDR2 YYNGEE. Between the trimmed V and J ends, which lost 4 bases and 2 bases, there was a span of 19 bases. The CDR3 sequence is CASSPSDRTSTYEQYF. CDR3 DNA: TGTGCCAGCAGCCCTTCGGACAGAACCTCTACCTACGAGCAGTACTTC. Full variable domain (outside the CDR3, taken from reference TRBV9 and TRBJ2-7): DSGVTQTPKHLITATGQRVTLRCSPRSGDLSVYWYQQSLDQGLQFLIQYYNGEERAKGNILERFSAQQFPDLHSELNLSSLELGDSALYFCASSPSDRTSTYEQYFGPGTRLTVT.